A single sample gave rise to the 17 T cell receptor beta chains below, sequenced in a study of neoadjuvant anti-PD-1 for oral cavity cancer. Indicated time point: after neoadjuvant nivolumab, at surgical resection. Profiled with immunoSEQ multiplex PCR; TCRdb holds only in-frame clones, not every one. Counted here are 65,000 to 70,000 clones, around 85% occurring once; the ten biggest clones make up 2.5% to 3%. Sequences were derived from PBMCs, sampled after nivolumab (anti-PD-1) treatment. These receptors were taken from a person aged 35-79 years with oral cavity squamous cell carcinoma.

In its sample, this clone was seen a few times. This sequence joins TRBV10-3 and TRBJ2-1; 8 positions match TRBD1. The germline gives CDR1 ENHRY, CDR2 SYGVKD. J gave up 0 bases and V 4 bases, and 2 bases lay outside the gene matches. CDR3 size: 15 residues. The CDR3 spells CAISGDRGSYNEQFF. The CDR3 DNA sequence: TGTGCCATCAGTGGTGACAGGGGCTCCTACAATGAGCAGTTCTTC.

V usage is TRBV5-1 and J usage is TRBJ2-5; either TRBD1 or TRBD2 may supply D (5 bases each). V lost 5 bases and J 1 base, leaving 9 bases between the germline ends. Looked up from germline, CDR1 is SGHRS and CDR2 is YFSETQ. The CDR3 covers 13 residues. The CDR3 bases are TGCGCCAGCAGTAGGGACGGCCAAGAGACCCAGTACTTC. Protein: CASSRDGQETQYF.

The table lists this clone with a few counts. The rearrangement uses TRBV28 and TRBJ1-3, with 10 nucleotides matching TRBD1. CDR1 and CDR2 from the germline V gene are MDHEN and SYDVKM. This CDR3 contains 16 residues. The trim removed 5 bases at V and 3 bases at J, leaving 7 bases unmatched. The CDR3 DNA sequence: TGTGCCAGCAGTGTGGGACAGGGGACTAGTGGAAACACCATATATTTT. It is translated as CASSVGQGTSGNTIYF.

The chain employs TRBV28 and TRBJ1-5; weak D call: TRBD1 (5 bases). The germline V gene has CDR1 MDHEN and CDR2 SYDVKM. This CDR3 is built from 14 residues. Trimming stripped 3 bases from V and 7 bases from J, with 13 bases between. CDR3: CASSFAQGRQPQHF. The CDR3 coding sequence is TGTGCCAGCAGTTTTGCTCAGGGTAGGCAGCCCCAGCATTTT.

This chain joins TRBV29-1 and TRBJ2-7, with 12 bases identical to TRBD1. CDR3 length: 16 amino acids. The ends lost 5 bases at V and 6 bases at J; junction bases unmatched: 14. Per germline, CDR1 SQVTM and CDR2 ANQGSEA. Here the CDR3 reads CSVSTPPGQGAVEQYF. CDR3 coding DNA: TGCAGCGTTTCGACGCCCCCGGGACAGGGGGCGGTCGAGCAGTACTTC.

This sequence joins TRBV6-1 and TRBJ1-1; perhaps TRBD1 as D (5 bases). The V gene lost 4 bases and the J gene lost 0 bases, with 12 bases spanning the gap. CDR3 length: 15 amino acids. The germline V gene has CDR1 MNHNS and CDR2 SASEGT. CDR3 in amino acids: CASSAFGGMNTEAFF. The CDR3 bases are TGTGCCAGCAGTGCCTTTGGGGGGATGAACACTGAAGCTTTCTTT.

This chain connects TRBV10-1 to TRBJ2-3; a possible D gene is TRBD1 (6 bases). Germline-derived CDR1 and CDR2 are WNHNN and SYGVQD (reference sequence). Between the trimmed V and J ends, which lost 7 bases and 1 base, there was a span of 15 bases. This CDR3 has 15 residues. The CDR3 here is CASNHDRLGTDTQYF. The CDR3 nucleotides read TGCGCCAGCAATCACGACAGGTTGGGCACAGATACGCAGTATTTT.

Of note for this clone: Additional DNA sequences in this sample encode the identical CDR3. V usage is TRBV28 and J usage is TRBJ1-2; D call uncertain. The CDR3 consists of 13 residues. Germline loops: CDR1 MDHEN, CDR2 SYDVKM. Trimming took 2 bases from V and 5 from J, leaving 9 bases between them. CDR3 sequence: CASSLTGNYGYTF. DNA for the CDR3: TGTGCCAGCAGTTTAACGGGGAATTATGGCTACACCTTC.

V usage is TRBV19 and J usage is TRBJ1-1; tentative D call: TRBD1 (5 bases). V was pared by 7 bases and J by 0 bases, with 15 bases between. Germline CDR1 LNHDA, CDR2 SQIVND (reference sequence). The CDR3 covers 15 residues. The CDR3 reads CASTLGVMMNTEAFF. For the CDR3, the DNA is TGTGCCAGTACCCTAGGGGTCATGATGAACACTGAAGCTTTCTTT. Using reference TRBV19 and TRBJ1-1 for the parts outside the CDR3, the full variable domain is DGGITQSPKYLFRKEGQNVTLSCEQNLNHDAMYWYRQDPGQGLRLIYYSQIVNDFQKGDIAEGYSVSREKKESFPLTVTSAQKNPTAFYLCASTLGVMMNTEAFFGQGTRLTVV.

The chain carries TRBV5-1 and TRBJ1-3, with no clear D. Between the trimmed V and J ends, which lost 0 bases and 0 bases, there was a span of 10 bases. The CDR3 length is 16 residues. The V gene's germline CDR1 is SGHRS and CDR2 YFSETQ. CDR3 loop: CASSLVGRNSGNTIYF. The CDR3 nucleotides are TGCGCCAGCAGCTTGGTAGGGCGGAACTCTGGAAACACCATATATTTT.

This chain connects TRBV5-1 to TRBJ1-2; the match to TRBD1 covers 7 bases. CDR3 length equals 16 residues. Unmatched junction bases numbered 13, after V lost 1 base and J lost 7 bases. CDR1 SGHRS and CDR2 YFSETQ come from the germline V gene. The CDR3 coding sequence is TGCGCCAGCAGCTTGTTACAGAACAGGGGAATTGGTGGCTACACCTTC. This translates into CASSLLQNRGIGGYTF. Together with reference TRBV5-1 and TRBJ1-2, the CDR3 gives the full variable domain: KAGVTQTPRYLIKTRGQQVTLSCSPISGHRSVSWYQQTPGQGLQFLFEYFSETQRNKGNFPGRFSGRQFSNSRSEMNVSTLELGDSALYLCASSLLQNRGIGGYTFGSGTRLTVV.

This clone was counted once. The chain couples TRBV2 to TRBJ1-4; D may be TRBD1 (6 bases). Trimming took 11 bases from V and 9 from J, leaving 25 bases between them. Germline V gene data show CDR1 as SNHLY and CDR2 as FYNNEI. The CDR3 consists of 15 residues. In DNA form, the CDR3 reads TGTGCCCAGCAACGGGGGCCCTCAGCCGGGCAAAAACTGTTTTTT. It specifies CAQQRGPSAGQKLFF.

In its sample, this clone was seen once. The chain employs TRBV10-3 and TRBJ2-1, with D possibly being TRBD2 (5 bases). The CDR3 is 12 amino acids. Germline V gene sequence: CDR1 ENHRY, CDR2 SYGVKD. Trimming shortened V by 2 bases and J by 8 bases, and 7 bases separated the two germline ends. The CDR3 is CAISEGSHEQFF. CDR3 nucleotides: TGTGCCATCAGTGAGGGGAGCCATGAGCAGTTCTTC.

The chain uses TRBV9 and TRBJ2-3, with no clear D. Germline-derived CDR1 and CDR2 are SGDLS and YYNGEE. The CDR3 is 14 residues long. V dropped 1 base and J dropped 3 bases, with 9 bases sitting between them. The CDR3 loop reads CASSVLWRTDTQYF. Here the CDR3 DNA reads TGTGCCAGCAGCGTATTGTGGCGGACAGATACGCAGTATTTT.

This clone was seen only a few times. V and J are TRBV6-1 and TRBJ2-1; D gene unclear. The germline CDR1 and CDR2 sequences are MNHNS and SASEGT. The CDR3 consists of 13 residues. The CDR3 here is CACWAIFYNEQFF. As DNA, the CDR3 is TGTGCTTGCTGGGCCATTTTTTACAATGAGCAGTTCTTC.

As regards this clone: The same CDR3 is also encoded by other DNA sequences in this sample. This rearrangement joins TRBV30 to TRBJ1-5; a weak D match, TRBD1 (5 bases). The CDR3 spans 13 residues. CDR1 is GTSNPN and CDR2 is SVGIG in the germline V gene (reference sequence). V was clipped by 0 bases and J by 4 bases, with 7 bases between them. DNA for the CDR3: TGTGCCTGGAGTGTACGGGGGAATCAGCCCCAGCATTTT. It yields the protein CAWSVRGNQPQHF.

The J gene is TRBJ2-1, the V gene TRBV19, with TRBD2 as a possible D gene (6 bases). This CDR3 is 13 amino acids long. Per the germline V gene, CDR1 is LNHDA and CDR2 is SQIVND (reference sequence). V dropped 7 bases and J dropped 9 bases, with 16 bases sitting between them. DNA for the CDR3: TGTGCCAGTATGAAAACGGGAGCCCCTGAGCAGTTCTTC. Its protein product is CASMKTGAPEQFF.